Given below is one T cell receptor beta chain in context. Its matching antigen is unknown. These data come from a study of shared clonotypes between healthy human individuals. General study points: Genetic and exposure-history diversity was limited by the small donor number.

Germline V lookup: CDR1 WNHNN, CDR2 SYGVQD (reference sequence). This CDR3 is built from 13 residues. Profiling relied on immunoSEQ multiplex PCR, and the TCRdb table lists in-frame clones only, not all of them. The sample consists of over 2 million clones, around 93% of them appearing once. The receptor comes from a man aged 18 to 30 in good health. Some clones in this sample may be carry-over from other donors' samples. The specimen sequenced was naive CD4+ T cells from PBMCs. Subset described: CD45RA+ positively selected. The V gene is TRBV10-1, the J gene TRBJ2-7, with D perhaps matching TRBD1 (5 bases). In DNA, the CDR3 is TGCGGGATGATAGGGGCCACCCTCGGCGAGCAGTACTTC. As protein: CGMIGATLGEQYF.